This T cell receptor (beta chain) is drawn from a study of blood T cell repertoires in COVID-19. At the level of the study: Collection of acute and convalescent COVID-19 samples took place in the United States, Italy and Spain. PBMCs, B-cell-depleted T cells, or T cells were the source of the cDNA or gDNA that made up the material.

Original data processing: For nucleated cells, counts were estimated from reference gene primer amplification. Measured with immunoSEQ multiplex PCR; TCRdb has only the in-frame clones, and not every one. The D gene and trimming were derived from the DNA, and the V and J assignments and clone size from that table. This table holds some 110,000 clones, 71% found once. Germline V gene data show CDR1 as SEHNR and CDR2 as FQNEAQ (reference sequence). This CDR3 spans 14 amino acids. Trimming stripped 1 base from V and 1 base from J, with 7 bases between. The material sequenced was peripheral blood. The clonotype comes from a human donor with acute or convalescent COVID-19. The donor label of this sample is uncertain. J is TRBJ2-5 and V is TRBV7-9; perhaps TRBD2 as D (5 bases). CDR3 region: CASSLDGSQETQYF. DNA of the CDR3: TGTGCCAGCAGCTTAGATGGGAGCCAAGAGACCCAGTACTTC.